The 10 T cell receptor beta chains listed next were all sequenced from one sample in a study of T cells in Graves' hyperthyroidism and ophthalmopathy. Amplified TCR beta CDR3 regions derived from RNA transcripts. HTBI primers drove first-round RT-PCR of the TCR CDR3. TCRdb re-called the multiplex PCR reads with MiXCR, one entry per CDR3 protein. Seen here are approximately 530,000 distinct CDR3 sequences, 16% observed once, and the top ten hold under 20%. Input material: blood. The receptors here all came from a woman younger than 35 with Graves' hyperthyroidism.

This rearrangement joins TRBV20-1 to TRBJ2-6; TRBD1 agrees at 7 bases. V lost 5 bases to trimming and J lost 4 bases; unmatched junction nucleotides: 5. The length of the CDR3 is 14 residues. The germline V gene has CDR1 DFQATT and CDR2 SNEGSKA (reference sequence). CDR3 in amino acids: CSAYRGSGANVLTF. In nucleotides, the CDR3 is TGCAGTGCTTACAGGGGTTCAGGGGCCAACGTCCTGACTTTC.

The V and J genes are TRBV19 and TRBJ2-2; D is perhaps TRBD2 (6 bases). The CDR3 is 15 residues long. Germline V gene lookup returns CDR1 LNHDA and CDR2 SQIVND (reference sequence). V was shortened by 1 base and J by 7 bases, with 13 bases between the two germline ends. The CDR3 nucleotides read TGTGCCAGTAGTATAGGGCTAGCGCGGCACGGGGAGCTGTTTTTT. Translation gives CASSIGLARHGELFF.

At least ten counts were recorded for this clonotype. This chain connects TRBV3-1 to TRBJ2-7; D unclear. V was cut by 1 base and J by 2 bases, with 15 bases left in between. Per germline, CDR1 LGHDT and CDR2 YNNKEL (reference sequence). CDR3 length: 16 amino acids. CDR3 sequence: CASSQGSWGAAYEQYF. CDR3 nucleotides: TGTGCCAGCAGCCAAGGATCGTGGGGTGCTGCCTACGAGCAGTACTTC.

This clonotype was found many times. This rearrangement joins TRBV6-1 to TRBJ1-1; TRBD1 is a possible D gene (6 bases). CDR3 length: 14 amino acids. V lost 6 bases and J lost 5, with 16 bases in between. CDR1 MNHNS and CDR2 SASEGT come from the germline V gene. The CDR3 coding sequence is TGTGCCAGCAGGGGGAGGGGGATAACGACTGAAGCTTTCTTT. It translates to CASRGRGITTEAFF.

This clonotype was seen many times. This rearrangement joins TRBV5-1 to TRBJ1-1; D is unclear. The CDR3 covers 14 residues. Germline V gives CDR1 SGHRS, CDR2 YFSETQ. V lost 2 bases and J 0 bases, leaving 8 bases between the germline ends. The CDR3 nucleotides are TGCGCCAGCAGCTTAGGCACCATGAACACTGAAGCTTTCTTT. Encoded protein: CASSLGTMNTEAFF. Full variable domain (outside the CDR3, taken from reference TRBV5-1 and TRBJ1-1): KAGVTQTPRYLIKTRGQQVTLSCSPISGHRSVSWYQQTPGQGLQFLFEYFSETQRNKGNFPGRFSGRQFSNSRSEMNVSTLELGDSALYLCASSLGTMNTEAFFGQGTRLTVV.

This clonotype was counted only a few times. The chain is built from TRBV6-1 and TRBJ1-4, with unresolved D. The CDR3 is 14 residues long. V was clipped by 4 bases and J by 7 bases, with 13 bases between them. Per germline, CDR1 MNHNS and CDR2 SASEGT. DNA of the CDR3: TGTGCCAGCAGTGGTTCCTCAGAGGGTGAAAAACTGTTTTTT. It codes for CASSGSSEGEKLFF.

V and J are TRBV7-2 and TRBJ2-2; 15 positions match TRBD2. The V and J ends lost 5 bases and 7 bases, in that order; junction bases with no gene match: 5. Per germline, CDR1 SGHTA and CDR2 FQGNSA. CDR3 length: 16 amino acids. CDR3 sequence (DNA): TGTGCCAGCAGCCACGGACTAGCGGGAGGGGGCGGGGAGCTGTTTTTT. Translating gives CASSHGLAGGGGELFF.

This clonotype was recorded a few times. The CDR3, as DNA: TGTGCCAGCAATACAGGAGCCTCCTATGGCTACACCTTC. Its protein product is CASNTGASYGYTF. The gene calls are TRBV2 and TRBJ1-2; TRBD1 is a possible D gene (5 bases). Germline CDR1 and CDR2: SNHLY and FYNNEI. The CDR3 covers 13 residues. Trimming took off 7 bases at V and 4 bases at J, with 13 bases between the two ends.

The chain has TRBV6-2 or TRBV6-3 and TRBJ1-2; D is undetermined. This CDR3 is built from 14 residues. Germline V lookup: CDR1 MNHEY, CDR2 SVGEGT. The ends were cut back, 1 base at V and 2 bases at J, with 8 bases in the middle. CDR3 coding DNA: TGTGCCAGCAGTTACTTTGGCCAAAACTATGGCTACACCTTC. Translated: CASSYFGQNYGYTF.

The rearrangement uses TRBV4-2 and TRBJ2-4; D ambiguous. Looked up from germline, CDR1 is LGHNA and CDR2 is YNFKEQ. V was clipped by 3 bases and J by 9 bases, with 9 bases between them. This CDR3 spans 12 amino acids. CDR3 loop: CASSQWRGIQYF. The DNA of the CDR3 is TGTGCCAGCAGCCAGTGGAGAGGCATTCAGTACTTC.